Listed below are T cell receptor beta chains from one sample, sequenced in a study of human T cells and chemical hapten exposure. TCRdb re-called the RACE reads with MiXCR, one entry per CDR3 protein. This sample has about 180,000 distinct CDR3 sequences, with 25% to 30% found just once. Sample: whole blood, taken in connection with sensitization to the hapten diphenylcyclopropenone (DPC). The receptors were gathered from a woman aged 25 to 39 with alopecia areata. Some clones in this sample may be carry-over from other donors' samples. CDR3s include the opening cysteine and the closing phenylalanine or tryptophan. D genes are given only for firm matches. A row's size may be missing; if present it is once, few, many or a size class.

d_call	v_call	clone_size	j_call	cdr3_nt	cdr3_aa
TRBD1	TRBV29-1	few	TRBJ1-2	TGCAGCGTTTCCGGACAGGATTCTCTTAACTATGGCTACACCTTC	CSVSGQDSLNYGYTF
.	TRBV12-3/TRBV12-4	few	TRBJ2-3	TGTGCCAGCAGTTTAGGGGGCCCTAGCACAGATACGCAGTATTTT	CASSLGGPSTDTQYF
TRBD1	TRBV28	.	TRBJ2-5	TGTGTCATTACCCCCGGGACAGAACAAGAGACCCAGTACTTC	CVITPGTEQETQYF
.	TRBV20-1	.	TRBJ1-3	TGCAGTGCTAGGCAAGGAAACACCATATATTTT	CSARQGNTIYF
TRBD2	TRBV9	few	TRBJ2-1	TGTGCCAGCAGCGTCACCTCCGGGACTAGCGGGAGTTATGAGCAGTTCTTC	CASSVTSGTSGSYEQFF
.	TRBV28	.	TRBJ1-6	TGTGCCAGCAGTGGAGAGGGTGGTAATTCACCCCTCCACTTT	CASSGEGGNSPLHF
.	TRBV4-3	.	TRBJ2-7	TGCGCCAGCAGCCAAACCGGGTTCGGGGAGCAGTACTTC	CASSQTGFGEQYF
.	TRBV28	.	TRBJ2-1	TGTGCCAGCAGTTCACCGGGACTTTACAATGAGCAGTTCTTC	CASSSPGLYNEQFF
.	TRBV28	many	TRBJ1-2	TGTGCCAGCAGTTTTGGGGACACGCTAACCTATGGCTACACCTTC	CASSFGDTLTYGYTF
.	TRBV5-8	once	TRBJ2-3	TGTGCCAGCCGTAGGGAGGCCGCAGATACGCAGTATTTT	CASRREAADTQYF
.	TRBV28	.	TRBJ1-2	TGTGCCAGCAGTTTAGGGGGGGAGGTTGGCTACACCTTC	CASSLGGEVGYTF
.	TRBV2	few	TRBJ1-1	TGTGCCAGCAGTGAAGTGGGACAGAACACTGAAGCTTTCTTT	CASSEVGQNTEAFF
.	TRBV7-8	.	TRBJ1-3	TGTGCCAGCAGCTTAACAGGGTCTGGAAACACCATATATTTT	CASSLTGSGNTIYF
.	TRBV15	.	TRBJ2-3	TGTGCCACCAGCAGAGAGGGGGATACGCAGTATTTT	CATSREGDTQYF
TRBD1	TRBV7-9	few	TRBJ1-1	TGTGCCAGCAGCCCAGGGGACAGGGGGCTTAGGACTGAAGCTTTCTTT	CASSPGDRGLRTEAFF
TRBD1	TRBV29-1	.	TRBJ2-3	TGCAGCGTTGTAACAGGGGGCACCACAGATACGCAGTATTTT	CSVVTGGTTDTQYF
.	TRBV5-4	few	TRBJ2-3	TGTGCCATCGCGGCCAGGGAGGAGGGCACAGATACGCAGTATTTT	CAIAAREEGTDTQYF
.	TRBV6-5	.	TRBJ1-2	TGTGCCAGCAGTTACTCGACTCAGGGCGGCTATGGCTACACCTTC	CASSYSTQGGYGYTF
TRBD1	TRBV28	.	TRBJ2-5	TGTGCCAGCAGTCTGGAGTTACCGGGACAGCAAGAGACCCAGTACTTC	CASSLELPGQQETQYF
.	TRBV28	few	TRBJ2-7	TGTGCCAGCAACTCCAGGGCCTACGAGCAGTACTTC	CASNSRAYEQYF
TRBD2	TRBV4-3	many	TRBJ2-1	TGCGCCAGCAGCCAAGTAACTAGCGGATACAATGAGCAGTTCTTC	CASSQVTSGYNEQFF
TRBD1	TRBV28	.	TRBJ2-7	TGTGCCAGCAGTTTAACAGGGGGAGTATACGAGCAGTACTTC	CASSLTGGVYEQYF
TRBD2	TRBV3-1	.	TRBJ2-1	TGTGCCAGCAGCCAAGCCCGGACTAGCGGGACTGGTGAGCAGTTCTTC	CASSQARTSGTGEQFF
TRBD2	TRBV4-1	.	TRBJ2-1	TGCGCCAGCAGCCAGCCCCATACCTTAGCGGGAGTAGGCAATGAGCAGTTCTTC	CASSQPHTLAGVGNEQFF
.	TRBV2	few	TRBJ1-5	TGTGCCAGCAAAGTGGGAAATCAGCCCCAGCATTTT	CASKVGNQPQHF
TRBD2	TRBV7-9	.	TRBJ2-1	TGTGCCAGCAGCTTATTGTCAGGGTCCGGGACTAGCGGACGGTTGAACTACAATGAGCAGTTCTTC	CASSLLSGSGTSGRLNYNEQFF
.	TRBV2	.	TRBJ2-3	TGTGCCAGCAGTACCGACTATACTAGCACAGATACGCAGTATTTT	CASSTDYTSTDTQYF
.	TRBV29-1	.	TRBJ2-7	TGCAGCGGCCCGCCGGCCGACCGGACATCCAGCTCCTACGAGCAGTACTTC	CSGPPADRTSSSYEQYF
.	TRBV10-3	few	TRBJ1-1	TGTGCCATCCGAGGGACCCTAAACACTGAAGCTTTCTTT	CAIRGTLNTEAFF
TRBD1	TRBV10-3	.	TRBJ2-4	TGTGCCATCAGTGAGTCAGTTGGGACAGGGAGGAACATTCAGTACTTC	CAISESVGTGRNIQYF
TRBD1	TRBV7-9	many	TRBJ2-3	TGTGCCAGCAGCGCCGGGGACAGCCGCACAGATACGCAGTATTTT	CASSAGDSRTDTQYF
.	TRBV9	once	TRBJ1-2	TGTGCCAGCAGCGTGACACACTATGGCTACACCTTC	CASSVTHYGYTF
TRBD1	TRBV29-1	few	TRBJ1-2	TGCAGCGTTCAGGGGGCGCCCGACTATGGCTACACCTTC	CSVQGAPDYGYTF
.	TRBV28	few	TRBJ1-1	TGTGCCAGCAGGTACAGAGCGATGAACACTGAAGCTTTCTTT	CASRYRAMNTEAFF
TRBD2	TRBV29-1	.	TRBJ2-7	TGCAGCGTTGAAATAGCGGGAGGATGGTCGGAGCAGTACTTC	CSVEIAGGWSEQYF
TRBD2	TRBV4-2	few	TRBJ2-5	TGTGCCAGCAGCCAACAACTAGCGGGGGGGCACGAGACCCAGTACTTC	CASSQQLAGGHETQYF
.	TRBV7-6	few	TRBJ2-1	TGTGCCAGCAGCTTAAAAAGGGGGGTGGCTGAGCAGTTCTTC	CASSLKRGVAEQFF
TRBD1	TRBV6-1	.	TRBJ2-5	TGTGCCAGCACCGAGTTTTCCGGGACAGGGATTGAAGAGACCCAGTACTTC	CASTEFSGTGIEETQYF
.	TRBV28	.	TRBJ2-1	TGTGCCAGCATCCTCCCAGGGCGGGACCGGGAGCAGTTCTTC	CASILPGRDREQFF
TRBD1	TRBV29-1	many	TRBJ2-1	TGCAGCGCCGAGGACAGGGGAGGCCACAATGAGCAGTTCTTC	CSAEDRGGHNEQFF
TRBD1	TRBV19	.	TRBJ2-3	TGTGCCAGTCGGCGTAAGGGACAGGGCACAGATACGCAGTATTTT	CASRRKGQGTDTQYF
.	TRBV20-1	.	TRBJ2-7	TGCAGTACGAGGGACGGAAGCTACGAGCAGTACTTC	CSTRDGSYEQYF
TRBD2	TRBV29-1	.	TRBJ2-5	TGCAGCACTAGCGGGCCGCAAGAGACCCAGTACTTC	CSTSGPQETQYF
.	TRBV7-9	many	TRBJ1-2	TGTGCCAGCAGCCAGGACAGCTATGGCTACACCTTC	CASSQDSYGYTF
.	TRBV6-5	few	TRBJ2-5	TGTGCCAGCAGTTACTCTTACGGCCAAGAGACCCAGTACTTC	CASSYSYGQETQYF
TRBD1	TRBV28	.	TRBJ2-5	TGTGCCAGCAGTTCCGGGGACAGGGTTGCAGAGACCCAGTACTTC	CASSSGDRVAETQYF
TRBD2	TRBV4-2	.	TRBJ2-7	TGTGTCAGCAGCCAAGGCCCTAGCGGGAGAATTTACGAGCAGTACTTC	CVSSQGPSGRIYEQYF
TRBD2	TRBV6-1	.	TRBJ2-1	TGTGCCAGCCTGGGACTAGCGGGGGGGTACAATGAGCAGTTCTTC	CASLGLAGGYNEQFF
.	TRBV2	once	TRBJ2-3	TGTGCCAGTACCCTACAGAAAACAGATACGCAGTATTTT	CASTLQKTDTQYF
.	TRBV10-3	few	TRBJ2-6	TGTGCCACCGAGACAGGTGGGGCCAACGTCCTGACTTTC	CATETGGANVLTF
.	TRBV6-5	.	TRBJ2-3	TGTGCCAGTACCCCTCGTGCGGGGGCCGGCACAGATACGCAGTATTTT	CASTPRAGAGTDTQYF